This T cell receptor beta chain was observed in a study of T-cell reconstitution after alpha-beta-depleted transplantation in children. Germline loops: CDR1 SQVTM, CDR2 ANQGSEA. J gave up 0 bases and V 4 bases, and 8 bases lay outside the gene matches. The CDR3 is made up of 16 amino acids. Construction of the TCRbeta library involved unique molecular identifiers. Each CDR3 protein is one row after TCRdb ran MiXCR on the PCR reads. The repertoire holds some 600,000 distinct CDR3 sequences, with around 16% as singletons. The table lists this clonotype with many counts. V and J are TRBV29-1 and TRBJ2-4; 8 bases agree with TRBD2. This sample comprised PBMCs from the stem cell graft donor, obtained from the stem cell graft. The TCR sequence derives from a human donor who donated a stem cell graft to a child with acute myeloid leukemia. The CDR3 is CSVGTSSTLAKNIQYF. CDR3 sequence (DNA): TGCAGCGTTGGGACTAGCAGCACCCTAGCCAAAAACATTCAGTACTTC.